The T cell receptor beta chain under discussion was sequenced for a study of blood T cells in healthy people across ages. Study-wide background: Through template switching, about one barcoded beta molecule was captured per two T cells, as measured in model experiments.

The second PCR ran roughly 7 to 12 cycles with a sample-barcoded 5' primer and J-beta primers. TCRdb reanalysed the 5' RACE reads using MiXCR and keeps one entry per CDR3 protein. Among about 580,000 distinct CDR3 sequences listed, 40% to 50% were seen once. V was clipped by 8 bases and J by 2 bases, with 16 bases between them. Germline CDR1 and CDR2: MDHEN and SYDVKM. CDR3 length equals 14 residues. Material for sequencing was blood. This receptor was obtained from an elderly man in good health. V gene TRBV28 combines with J gene TRBJ2-7; D gene unclear. CDR3 coding DNA: TGTGCCAGCCAAGGGCGGTTCTCGACCTACGAGCAGTACTTC. It codes for CASQGRFSTYEQYF. Full variable domain (outside the CDR3, taken from reference TRBV28 and TRBJ2-7): DVKVTQSSRYLVKRTGEKVFLECVQDMDHENMFWYRQDPGLGLRLIYFSYDVKMKEKGDIPEGYSVSREKKERFSLILESASTNQTSMYLCASQGRFSTYEQYFGPGTRLTVT.